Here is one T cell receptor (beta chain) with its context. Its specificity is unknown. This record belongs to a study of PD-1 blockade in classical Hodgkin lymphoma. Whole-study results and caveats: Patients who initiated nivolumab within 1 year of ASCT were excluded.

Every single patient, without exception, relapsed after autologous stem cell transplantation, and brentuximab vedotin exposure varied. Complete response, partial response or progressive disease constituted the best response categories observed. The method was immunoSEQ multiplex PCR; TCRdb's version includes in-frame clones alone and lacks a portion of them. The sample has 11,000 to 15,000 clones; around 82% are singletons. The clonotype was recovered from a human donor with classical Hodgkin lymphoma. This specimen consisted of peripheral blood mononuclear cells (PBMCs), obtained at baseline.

CDR3 protein: CASSMQFLGNTEAFF. The CDR3 region has the DNA TGTGCCAGTAGTATGCAATTCCTCGGAAACACTGAAGCTTTCTTT. The chain employs TRBV19 and TRBJ1-1; D is undetermined. The CDR3 covers 15 residues. V gave up 3 bases and J gave up 2 bases, with 13 bases separating them. The germline V gene encodes CDR1 LNHDA and CDR2 SQIVND (reference sequence).